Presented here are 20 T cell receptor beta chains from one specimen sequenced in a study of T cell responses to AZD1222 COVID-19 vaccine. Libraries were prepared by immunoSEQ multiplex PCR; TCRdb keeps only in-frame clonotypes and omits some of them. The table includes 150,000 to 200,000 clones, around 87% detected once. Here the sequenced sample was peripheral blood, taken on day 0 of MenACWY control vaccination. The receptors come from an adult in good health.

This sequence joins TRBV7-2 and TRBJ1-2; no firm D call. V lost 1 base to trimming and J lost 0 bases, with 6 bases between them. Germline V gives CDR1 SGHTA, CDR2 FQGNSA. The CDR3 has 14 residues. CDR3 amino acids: CASSLDTSNYGYTF. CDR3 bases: TGTGCCAGCAGCTTAGACACATCTAACTATGGCTACACCTTC.

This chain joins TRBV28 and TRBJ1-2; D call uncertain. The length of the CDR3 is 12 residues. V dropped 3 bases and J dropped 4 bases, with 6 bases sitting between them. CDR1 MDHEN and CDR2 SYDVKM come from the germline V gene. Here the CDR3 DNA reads TGTGCCAGCAGTTTTGATAGCTATGGCTACACCTTC. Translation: CASSFDSYGYTF.

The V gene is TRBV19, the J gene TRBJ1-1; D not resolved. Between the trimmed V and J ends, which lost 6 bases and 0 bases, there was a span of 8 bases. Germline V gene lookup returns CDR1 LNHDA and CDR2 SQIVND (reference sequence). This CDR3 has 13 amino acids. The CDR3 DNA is TGTGCCAGTAGGAGCAGAATGAACACTGAAGCTTTCTTT. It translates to CASRSRMNTEAFF.

CDR3 DNA: TGTGCCAGCAGCTCACAGGGGGGAGGCTCCTACGAGCAGTACTTC. Its translation is CASSSQGGGSYEQYF. The rearrangement uses TRBV13 and TRBJ2-7; TRBD1 matches at 8 bases. This CDR3 has 15 amino acids. In germline, CDR1 is PRHDT, CDR2 FYEKMQ (reference sequence). The junction had 5 bases not matched to a gene; V was cut back by 4 bases and J by 0 bases.

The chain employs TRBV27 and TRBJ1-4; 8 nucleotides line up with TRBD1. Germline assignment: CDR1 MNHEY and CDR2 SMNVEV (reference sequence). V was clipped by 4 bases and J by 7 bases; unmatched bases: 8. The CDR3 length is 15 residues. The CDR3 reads CASSSQGAGAEKLFF. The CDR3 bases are TGTGCCAGCAGTTCCCAGGGGGCAGGGGCTGAAAAACTGTTTTTT.

The CDR3 nucleotides read TGTGCCAGCAGCTTGGGGGCGAGCCGCGACCAGCCCCAGCATTTT. This translates into CASSLGASRDQPQHF. The rearrangement links TRBV5-4 to TRBJ1-5, with D hard to call. Germline CDR1 is SGHNT and CDR2 is YYREEE (reference sequence). The CDR3 consists of 15 residues. The V and J ends lost 0 bases and 7 bases respectively, with 14 bases between them.

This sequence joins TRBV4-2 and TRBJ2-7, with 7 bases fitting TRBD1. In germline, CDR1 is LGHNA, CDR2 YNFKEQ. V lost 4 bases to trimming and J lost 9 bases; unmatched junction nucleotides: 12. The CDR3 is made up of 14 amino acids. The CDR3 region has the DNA TGTGCCAGCAGCCCCCCAGGGACAGTCCAATTGCAGTACTTC. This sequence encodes CASSPPGTVQLQYF.

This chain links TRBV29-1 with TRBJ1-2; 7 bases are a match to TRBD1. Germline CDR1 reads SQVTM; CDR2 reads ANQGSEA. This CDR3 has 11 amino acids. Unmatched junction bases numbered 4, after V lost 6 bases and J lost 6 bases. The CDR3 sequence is CSVLQGDGYTF. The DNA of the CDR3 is TGCAGCGTCCTCCAGGGGGATGGCTACACCTTC.

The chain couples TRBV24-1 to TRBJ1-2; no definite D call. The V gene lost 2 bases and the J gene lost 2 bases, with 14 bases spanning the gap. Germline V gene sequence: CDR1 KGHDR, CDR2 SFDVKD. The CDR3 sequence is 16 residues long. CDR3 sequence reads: CATSDSKFSLNYGYTF. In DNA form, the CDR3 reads TGTGCCACCAGTGATTCCAAATTCAGCCTGAACTATGGCTACACCTTC.

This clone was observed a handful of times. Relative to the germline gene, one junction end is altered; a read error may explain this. The CDR3 region has the DNA TGTGCCAGCAGTGACTCGGTTTCGGAGACCCAGTACTTC. It encodes CASSDSVSETQYF. The chain has TRBV6-5 and TRBJ2-5; D gene uncertain. The germline V gene has CDR1 MNHEY and CDR2 SVGAGI. The CDR3 is 13 amino acids.

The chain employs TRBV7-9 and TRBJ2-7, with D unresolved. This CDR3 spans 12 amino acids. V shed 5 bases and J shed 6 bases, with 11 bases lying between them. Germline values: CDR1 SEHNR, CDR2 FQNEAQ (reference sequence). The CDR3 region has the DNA TGTGCCAGCAGCCGCGGTGGCATCGAGCAGTACTTC. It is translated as CASSRGGIEQYF.

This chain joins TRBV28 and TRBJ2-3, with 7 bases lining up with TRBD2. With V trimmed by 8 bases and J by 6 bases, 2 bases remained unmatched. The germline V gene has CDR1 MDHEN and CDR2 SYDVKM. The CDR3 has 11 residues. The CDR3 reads CASGRGDTQYF. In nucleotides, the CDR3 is TGTGCCAGCGGGAGGGGCGATACGCAGTATTTT.

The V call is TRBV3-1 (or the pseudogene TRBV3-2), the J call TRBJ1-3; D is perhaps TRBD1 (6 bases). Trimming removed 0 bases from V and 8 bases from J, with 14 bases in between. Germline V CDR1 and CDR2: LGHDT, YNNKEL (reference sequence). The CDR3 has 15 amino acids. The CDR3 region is CASSQDYNRADTIYF. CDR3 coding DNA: TGTGCCAGCAGCCAAGATTATAACAGGGCCGACACCATATATTTT.

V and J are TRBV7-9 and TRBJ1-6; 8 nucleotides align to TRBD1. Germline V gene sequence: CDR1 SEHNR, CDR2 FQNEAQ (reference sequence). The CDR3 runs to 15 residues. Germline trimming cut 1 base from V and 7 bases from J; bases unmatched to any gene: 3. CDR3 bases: TGTGCCAGCAGCTTAGGGGGACAGGCAAATTCACCCCTCCACTTT. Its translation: CASSLGGQANSPLHF. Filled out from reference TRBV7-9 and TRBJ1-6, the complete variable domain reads DTGVSQNPRHKITKRGQNVTFRCDPISEHNRLYWYRQTLGQGPEFLTYFQNEAQLEKSRLLSDRFSAERPKGSFSTLEIQRTEQGDSAMYLCASSLGGQANSPLHFGNGTRLTVT.

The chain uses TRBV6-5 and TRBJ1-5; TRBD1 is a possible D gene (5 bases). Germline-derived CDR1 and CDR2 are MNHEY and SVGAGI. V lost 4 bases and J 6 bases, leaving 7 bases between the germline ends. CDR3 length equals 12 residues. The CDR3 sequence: CASSFGAQPQHF. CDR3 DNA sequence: TGTGCCAGCAGTTTTGGGGCTCAGCCCCAGCATTTT.

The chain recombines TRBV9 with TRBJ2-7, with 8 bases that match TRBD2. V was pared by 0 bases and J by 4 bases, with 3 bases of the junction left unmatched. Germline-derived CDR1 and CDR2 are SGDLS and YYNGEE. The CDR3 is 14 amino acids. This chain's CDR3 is CASSVAGGGYEQYF. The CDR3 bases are TGTGCCAGCAGCGTAGCGGGAGGGGGATACGAGCAGTACTTC.

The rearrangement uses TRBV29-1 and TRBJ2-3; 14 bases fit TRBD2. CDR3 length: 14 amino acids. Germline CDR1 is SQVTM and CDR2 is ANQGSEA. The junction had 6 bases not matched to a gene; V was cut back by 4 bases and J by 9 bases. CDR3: CSVVTSGRAGTQYF. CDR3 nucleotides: TGCAGCGTTGTGACTAGCGGGAGGGCCGGGACGCAGTATTTT.

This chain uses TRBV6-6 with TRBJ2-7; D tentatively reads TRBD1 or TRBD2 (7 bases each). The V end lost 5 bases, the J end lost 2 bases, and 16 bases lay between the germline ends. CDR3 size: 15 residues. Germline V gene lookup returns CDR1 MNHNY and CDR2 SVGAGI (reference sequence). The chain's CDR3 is CASSPGEGATYEQYF. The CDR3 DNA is TGTGCCAGCAGTCCTGGGGAGGGGGCGACCTACGAGCAGTACTTC.

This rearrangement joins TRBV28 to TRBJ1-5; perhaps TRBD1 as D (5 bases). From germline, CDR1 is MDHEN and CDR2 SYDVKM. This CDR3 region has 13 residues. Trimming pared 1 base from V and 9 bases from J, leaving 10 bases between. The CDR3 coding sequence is TGTGCCAGCAGTTTATCGGGGCGGGGGCCCCAGCATTTT. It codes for CASSLSGRGPQHF.

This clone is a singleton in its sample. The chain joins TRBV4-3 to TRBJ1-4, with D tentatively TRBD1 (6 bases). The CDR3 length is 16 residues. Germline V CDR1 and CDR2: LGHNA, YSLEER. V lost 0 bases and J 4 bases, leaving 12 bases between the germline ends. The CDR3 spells CASSQDTGTHNEKLFF. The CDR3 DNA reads TGCGCCAGCAGCCAAGATACCGGGACACATAATGAAAAACTGTTTTTT.